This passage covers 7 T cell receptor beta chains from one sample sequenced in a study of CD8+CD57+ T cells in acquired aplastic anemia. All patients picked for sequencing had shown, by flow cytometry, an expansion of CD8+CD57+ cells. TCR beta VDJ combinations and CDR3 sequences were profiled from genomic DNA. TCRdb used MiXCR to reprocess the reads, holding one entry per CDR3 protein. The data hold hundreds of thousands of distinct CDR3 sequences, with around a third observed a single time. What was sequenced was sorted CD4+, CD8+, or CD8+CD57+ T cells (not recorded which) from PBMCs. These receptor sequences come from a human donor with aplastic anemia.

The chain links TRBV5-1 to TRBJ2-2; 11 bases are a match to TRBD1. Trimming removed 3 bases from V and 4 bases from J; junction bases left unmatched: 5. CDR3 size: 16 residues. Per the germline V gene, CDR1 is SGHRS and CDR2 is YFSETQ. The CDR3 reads CASSSQGTGGTGELFF. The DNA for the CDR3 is TGCGCCAGCAGCTCCCAAGGGACAGGGGGCACCGGGGAGCTGTTTTTT.

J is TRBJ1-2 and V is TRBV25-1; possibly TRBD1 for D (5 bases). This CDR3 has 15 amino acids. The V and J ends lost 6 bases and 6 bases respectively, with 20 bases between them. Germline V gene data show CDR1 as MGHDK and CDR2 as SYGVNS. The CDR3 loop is CASSLYSAGGNGYTF. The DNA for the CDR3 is TGTGCCAGCAGCCTCTACTCAGCGGGGGGGAATGGCTACACCTTC.

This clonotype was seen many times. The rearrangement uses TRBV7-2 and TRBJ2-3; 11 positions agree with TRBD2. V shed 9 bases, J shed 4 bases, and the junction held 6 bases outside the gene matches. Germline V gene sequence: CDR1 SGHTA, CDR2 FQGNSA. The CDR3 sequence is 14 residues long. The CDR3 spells CASTLAGGADTQYF. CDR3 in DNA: TGTGCCAGTACTCTAGCGGGGGGAGCAGATACGCAGTATTTT.

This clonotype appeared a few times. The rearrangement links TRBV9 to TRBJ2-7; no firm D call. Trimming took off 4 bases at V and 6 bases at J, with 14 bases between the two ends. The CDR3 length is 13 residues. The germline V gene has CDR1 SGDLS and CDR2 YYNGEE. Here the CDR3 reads CASSPTPRVEQYF. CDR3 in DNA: TGTGCCAGCAGCCCTACCCCTAGAGTCGAGCAGTACTTC.

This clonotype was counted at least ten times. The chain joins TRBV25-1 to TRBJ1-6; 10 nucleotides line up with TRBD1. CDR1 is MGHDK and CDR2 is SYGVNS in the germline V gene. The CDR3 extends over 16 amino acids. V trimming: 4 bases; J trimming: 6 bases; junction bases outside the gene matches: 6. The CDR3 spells CASSGTGTGANSPLHF. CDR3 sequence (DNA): TGTGCCAGCAGTGGGACCGGGACAGGGGCTAATTCACCCCTCCACTTT. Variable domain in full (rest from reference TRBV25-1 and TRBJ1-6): EADIYQTPRYLVIGTGKKITLECSQTMGHDKMYWYQQDPGMELHLIHYSYGVNSTEKGDLSSESTVSRIRTEHFPLTLESARPSHTSQYLCASSGTGTGANSPLHFGNGTRLTVT.

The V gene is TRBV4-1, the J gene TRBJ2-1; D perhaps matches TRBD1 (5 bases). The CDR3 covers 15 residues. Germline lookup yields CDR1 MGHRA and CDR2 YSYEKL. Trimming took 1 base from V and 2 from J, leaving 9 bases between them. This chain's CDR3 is CASSQVRAAYNEQFF. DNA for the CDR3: TGCGCCAGCAGCCAAGTCAGGGCCGCCTACAATGAGCAGTTCTTC.

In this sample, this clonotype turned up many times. The CDR3 loop is CASSIPGSGTGELFF. The DNA of the CDR3 is TGTGCCAGTAGTATCCCCGGGAGTGGCACCGGGGAGCTGTTTTTT. This chain connects TRBV19 to TRBJ2-2; a possible D gene is TRBD2 (6 bases). The CDR3 is 15 residues long. The ends were cut back, 3 bases at V and 4 bases at J, with 12 bases in the middle. Germline CDR1 reads LNHDA; CDR2 reads SQIVND (reference sequence).